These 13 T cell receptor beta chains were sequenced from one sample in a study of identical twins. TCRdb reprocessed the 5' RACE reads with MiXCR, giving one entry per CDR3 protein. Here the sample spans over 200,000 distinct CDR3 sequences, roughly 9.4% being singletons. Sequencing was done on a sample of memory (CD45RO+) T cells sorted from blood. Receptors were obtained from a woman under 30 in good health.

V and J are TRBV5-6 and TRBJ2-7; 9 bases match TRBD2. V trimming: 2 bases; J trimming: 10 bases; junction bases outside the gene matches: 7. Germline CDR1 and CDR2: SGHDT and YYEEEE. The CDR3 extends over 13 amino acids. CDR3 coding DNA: TGTGCCAGCAGCTTCGGTAGCGGGAGTTCCCAGTACTTC. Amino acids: CASSFGSGSSQYF.

The CDR3 nucleotides read TGCAGTGCTAGTTTAACGGGCGGCGCTGAAGCTTTCTTT. Translated: CSASLTGGAEAFF. The chain carries TRBV20-1 and TRBJ1-1, with unresolved D. Trimming took off 3 bases at V and 6 bases at J, with 14 bases between the two ends. The CDR3 sequence is 13 residues long. Germline CDR1 is DFQATT and CDR2 is SNEGSKA (reference sequence).

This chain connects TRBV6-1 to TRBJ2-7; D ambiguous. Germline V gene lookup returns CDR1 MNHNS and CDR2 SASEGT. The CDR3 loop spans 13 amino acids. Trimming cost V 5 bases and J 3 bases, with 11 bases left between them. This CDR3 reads CASSPTTYYEQYF. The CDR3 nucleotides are TGTGCCAGCAGTCCAACGACCTACTACGAGCAGTACTTC.

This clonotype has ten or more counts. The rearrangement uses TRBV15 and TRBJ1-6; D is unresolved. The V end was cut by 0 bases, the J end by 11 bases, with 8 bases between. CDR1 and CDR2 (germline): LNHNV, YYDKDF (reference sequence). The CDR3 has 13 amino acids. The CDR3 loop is CATSRDRNPPLHF. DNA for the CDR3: TGTGCCACCAGCAGAGATCGGAATCCACCCCTCCACTTT.

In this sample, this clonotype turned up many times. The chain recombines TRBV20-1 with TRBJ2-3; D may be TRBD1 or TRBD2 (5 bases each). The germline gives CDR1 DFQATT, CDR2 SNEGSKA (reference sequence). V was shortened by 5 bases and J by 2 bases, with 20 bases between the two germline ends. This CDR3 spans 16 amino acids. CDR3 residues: CSAGGPSGPLTDTQYF. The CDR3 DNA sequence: TGCAGTGCTGGTGGCCCCTCGGGGCCCCTCACAGATACGCAGTATTTT.

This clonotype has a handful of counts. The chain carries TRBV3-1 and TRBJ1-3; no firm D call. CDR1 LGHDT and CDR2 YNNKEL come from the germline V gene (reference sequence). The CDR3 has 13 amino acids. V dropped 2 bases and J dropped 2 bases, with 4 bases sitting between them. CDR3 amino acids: CASSQNPGNTIYF. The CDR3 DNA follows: TGTGCCAGCAGCCAAAATCCTGGAAACACCATATATTTT.

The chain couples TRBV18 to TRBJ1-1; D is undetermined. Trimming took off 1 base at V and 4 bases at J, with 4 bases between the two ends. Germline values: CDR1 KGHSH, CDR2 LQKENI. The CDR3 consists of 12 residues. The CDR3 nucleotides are TGTGCCAGCTCACCACAGCTCACTGAAGCTTTCTTT. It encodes CASSPQLTEAFF.

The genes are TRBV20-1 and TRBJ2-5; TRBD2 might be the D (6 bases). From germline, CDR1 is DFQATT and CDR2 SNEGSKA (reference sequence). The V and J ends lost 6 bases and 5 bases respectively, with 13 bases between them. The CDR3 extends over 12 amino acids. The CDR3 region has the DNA TGCAGTGCGAGTCGGGGGATTGAGACCCAGTACTTC. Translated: CSASRGIETQYF.

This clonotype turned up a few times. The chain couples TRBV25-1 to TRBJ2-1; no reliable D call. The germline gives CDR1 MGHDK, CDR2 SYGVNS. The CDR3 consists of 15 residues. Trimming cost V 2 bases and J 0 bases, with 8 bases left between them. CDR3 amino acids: CASSEGVSSYNEQFF. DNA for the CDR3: TGTGCCAGCAGTGAAGGAGTGAGCTCCTACAATGAGCAGTTCTTC.

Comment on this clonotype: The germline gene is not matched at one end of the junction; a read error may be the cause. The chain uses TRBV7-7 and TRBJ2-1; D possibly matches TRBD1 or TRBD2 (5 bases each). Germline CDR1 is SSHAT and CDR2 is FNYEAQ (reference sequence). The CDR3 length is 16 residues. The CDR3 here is CASSQGLAPSYNEQFF. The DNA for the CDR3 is TGTGCTAGCAGCCAGGGCCTAGCTCCTTCCTACAATGAGCAGTTCTTC.

CDR3 DNA sequence: TGTGCCAGCAGCCCCCCGATCTCTCAAGAGACCCAGTACTTC. Protein sequence: CASSPPISQETQYF. This chain uses TRBV12-3 or TRBV12-4 with TRBJ2-5, with D uncertain. The CDR3 covers 14 residues. V was trimmed by 6 bases and J by 2 bases, leaving 13 bases between them.

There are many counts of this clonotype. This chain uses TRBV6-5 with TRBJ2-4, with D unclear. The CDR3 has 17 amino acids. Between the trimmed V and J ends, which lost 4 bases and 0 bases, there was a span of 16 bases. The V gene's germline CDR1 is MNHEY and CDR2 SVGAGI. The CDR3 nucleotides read TGTGCCAGCAGTTTGAGCCAGAGGAATCTAGCCAAAAACATTCAGTACTTC. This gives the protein CASSLSQRNLAKNIQYF.

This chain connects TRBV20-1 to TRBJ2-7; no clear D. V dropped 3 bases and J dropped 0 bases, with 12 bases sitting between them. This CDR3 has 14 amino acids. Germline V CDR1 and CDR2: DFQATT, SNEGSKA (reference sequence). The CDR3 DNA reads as TGCAGTGCTAGCCCCTACGATAGCTCCTACGAGCAGTACTTC. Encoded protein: CSASPYDSSYEQYF.